This T cell receptor (beta chain) is drawn from a study of cytomegalovirus exposure and HLA in healthy donors. CDR3 length equals 10 residues. From germline, CDR1 is MDHEN and CDR2 SYDVKM. The V gene lost 4 bases and the J gene lost 12 bases, with 4 bases spanning the gap. The PCR contained 60 Vbeta and 13 Jbeta primers. TCRdb's copy holds only in-frame clones and misses some; the assay was immunoSEQ multiplex PCR. The sample lists hundreds of thousands of clones, approximately 82% occurring once. This clone was seen a handful of times. This chain connects TRBV28 to TRBJ2-6; D not resolved. The sequencing sample was made of PBMCs. The sequence was obtained from a male donor in good health and CMV-seronegative. The CDR3 is CASSSGVLTF. The DNA for the CDR3 is TGTGCCAGCAGTTCCGGCGTCCTGACTTTC.